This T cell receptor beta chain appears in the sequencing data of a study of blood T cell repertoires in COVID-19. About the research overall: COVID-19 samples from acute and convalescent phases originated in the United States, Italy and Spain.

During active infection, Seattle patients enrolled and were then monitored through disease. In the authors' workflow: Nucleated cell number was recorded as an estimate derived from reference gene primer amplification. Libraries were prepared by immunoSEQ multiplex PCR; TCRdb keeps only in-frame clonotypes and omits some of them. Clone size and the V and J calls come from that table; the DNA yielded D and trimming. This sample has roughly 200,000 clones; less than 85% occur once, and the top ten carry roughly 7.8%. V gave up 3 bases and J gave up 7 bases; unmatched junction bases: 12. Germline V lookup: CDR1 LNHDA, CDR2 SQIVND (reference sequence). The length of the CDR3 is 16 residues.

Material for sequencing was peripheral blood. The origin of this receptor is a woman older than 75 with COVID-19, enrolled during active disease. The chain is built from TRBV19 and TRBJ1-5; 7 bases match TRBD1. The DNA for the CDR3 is TGTGCCAGTAGTATTCCCTTCGGACAGGAGGGACAGCCCCAGCATTTT. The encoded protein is CASSIPFGQEGQPQHF.